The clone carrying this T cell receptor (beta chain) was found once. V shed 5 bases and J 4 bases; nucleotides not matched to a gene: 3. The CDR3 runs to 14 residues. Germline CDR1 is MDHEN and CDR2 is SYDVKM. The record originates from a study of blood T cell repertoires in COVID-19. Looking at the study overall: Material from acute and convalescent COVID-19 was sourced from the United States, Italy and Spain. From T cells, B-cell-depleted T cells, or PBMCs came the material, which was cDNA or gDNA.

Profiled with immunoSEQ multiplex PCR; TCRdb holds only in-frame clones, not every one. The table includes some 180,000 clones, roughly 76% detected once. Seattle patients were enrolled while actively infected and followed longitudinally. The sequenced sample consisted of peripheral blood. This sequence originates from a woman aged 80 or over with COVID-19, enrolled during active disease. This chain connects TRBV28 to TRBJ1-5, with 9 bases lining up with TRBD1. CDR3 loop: CASSLGTGNQPQHF. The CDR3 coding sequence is TGTGCCAGCAGTCTCGGGACAGGGAATCAGCCCCAGCATTTT.